A single sample gave rise to the 16 T cell receptor beta chains below, sequenced in a study of T cell responses to AZD1222 COVID-19 vaccine. Clones were read by immunoSEQ multiplex PCR, and TCRdb kept only the in-frame ones, dropping some. The sample shows some 95,000 clones, approximately 90% of them seen only once. The sequencing here drew on peripheral blood, taken 28 days after the second AZD1222 dose. The receptors shown here come from an adult who received the AZD1222 COVID-19 vaccine.

This clone was seen only a few times. V gene TRBV3-1 (or the pseudogene TRBV3-2) combines with J gene TRBJ1-2, with D maybe TRBD1 (5 bases). Trimming took 8 bases from V and 8 from J, leaving 18 bases between them. The V gene's germline CDR1 is LGHDT and CDR2 YNNKEL (reference sequence). This CDR3 has 13 amino acids. The CDR3 protein is CASWSAGTKGYTF. The CDR3 bases are TGTGCCAGCTGGTCGGCAGGGACTAAAGGCTACACCTTC.

The V gene is TRBV4-2, the J gene TRBJ2-7; 8 bases line up with TRBD2. The CDR3 is 15 residues long. Germline V CDR1 and CDR2: LGHNA, YNFKEQ. V lost 6 bases and J lost 4; bases outside the gene matches: 11. The CDR3, as DNA: TGTGCCAGCAGGGGAGACCGGGAGGGCGAATACGAGCAGTACTTC. Its protein product is CASRGDREGEYEQYF.

The V call is TRBV4-1, the J call TRBJ1-2, with TRBD1 identical over 8 bases. The length of the CDR3 is 16 residues. V shed 4 bases, J shed 2 bases, and the junction held 9 bases outside the gene matches. Germline V CDR1 and CDR2: MGHRA, YSYEKL. The CDR3 is CASSPTPGGRNYGYTF. Written as DNA, the CDR3 is TGCGCCAGCAGCCCCACCCCAGGGGGCCGAAACTATGGCTACACCTTC.

The table lists this clone with a few counts. The gene calls are TRBV7-3 and TRBJ2-3; 12 positions agree with TRBD2. This CDR3 is 15 amino acids long. Germline V gene data show CDR1 as SGHTA and CDR2 as FQGTGA. J was trimmed by 8 bases and V by 5 bases; bases with no gene match: 8. The CDR3 DNA reads as TGTGCCAGCAGCCGCACTAGCGGGAGGTATGGTACGCAGTATTTT. Protein: CASSRTSGRYGTQYF.

The chain recombines TRBV6-2 or TRBV6-3 with TRBJ1-2; D is unclear. The CDR3 totals 15 residues. Germline CDR1 MNHEY, CDR2 SVGEGT. Trimming took off 6 bases at V and 3 bases at J, with 17 bases between the two ends. DNA for the CDR3: TGTGCCAGCAGCCCAGTTTCGGGAGGACACTATGGCTACACCTTC. Amino acids: CASSPVSGGHYGYTF.

The chain is built from TRBV28 and TRBJ2-7, with D hard to call. With 3 bases removed from V and 9 bases from J, the gap between germline ends came to 15 bases. Looked up from germline, CDR1 is MDHEN and CDR2 is SYDVKM. This CDR3 comprises 13 residues. CDR3 region: CASSFRNPSRQYF. The CDR3 nucleotides are TGTGCCAGCAGTTTTAGGAACCCCTCCCGGCAGTACTTC. The complete variable domain, with remaining parts taken from reference TRBV28 and TRBJ2-7, reads DVKVTQSSRYLVKRTGEKVFLECVQDMDHENMFWYRQDPGLGLRLIYFSYDVKMKEKGDIPEGYSVSREKKERFSLILESASTNQTSMYLCASSFRNPSRQYFGPGTRLTVT.

This clone was observed a single time. V is TRBV5-6 and J is TRBJ2-6; D is ambiguous. This CDR3 contains 16 residues. Deletions cut 0 bases from V and 1 base from J, with 8 bases between. Germline lookup yields CDR1 SGHDT and CDR2 YYEEEE. The CDR3 sequence is CASSLVRLSGANVLTF. In DNA form, the CDR3 reads TGTGCCAGCAGCTTGGTAAGGCTTTCTGGGGCCAACGTCCTGACTTTC.

V gene TRBV5-1 combines with J gene TRBJ2-2, with D uncertain. There are 16 residues in the CDR3. The V end lost 0 bases, the J end lost 2 bases, and 11 bases lay between the germline ends. From germline, CDR1 is SGHRS and CDR2 YFSETQ. The CDR3 DNA sequence: TGCGCCAGCAGCTTGGAATTAGCAAGCAACACCGGGGAGCTGTTTTTT. It specifies CASSLELASNTGELFF.

This clone appeared a single time. This sequence joins TRBV19 and TRBJ2-2, with a weak D call TRBD1 (6 bases). V lost 3 bases and J lost 0, with 17 bases in between. The germline V gene encodes CDR1 LNHDA and CDR2 SQIVND (reference sequence). The CDR3 has 18 amino acids. The CDR3 loop reads CASSIYLITGSNTGELFF. The CDR3 region has the DNA TGTGCCAGTAGTATTTATCTGATCACAGGGTCGAACACCGGGGAGCTGTTTTTT.

V and J are TRBV28 and TRBJ2-1, with a possible D match to TRBD2 (5 bases). Germline values: CDR1 MDHEN, CDR2 SYDVKM. V lost 5 bases and J lost 4, with 15 bases in between. This CDR3 region has 15 residues. The CDR3 sequence is CASSPASSVYNEQFF. As DNA, the CDR3 is TGTGCCAGCAGTCCGGCTAGCTCGGTTTACAATGAGCAGTTCTTC. Drawing the rest from reference TRBV28 and TRBJ2-1, the complete variable domain is DVKVTQSSRYLVKRTGEKVFLECVQDMDHENMFWYRQDPGLGLRLIYFSYDVKMKEKGDIPEGYSVSREKKERFSLILESASTNQTSMYLCASSPASSVYNEQFFGPGTRLTVL.

This rearrangement joins TRBV28 to TRBJ1-3; 7 nucleotides line up with TRBD1. V shed 4 bases, J shed 4 bases, and the junction held 4 bases outside the gene matches. CDR1 and CDR2 (germline): MDHEN, SYDVKM. The CDR3 sequence is 14 residues long. The CDR3 bases are TGTGCCAGCAGTTCCTCGGACAGGGGAAACACCATATATTTT. Encoded protein: CASSSSDRGNTIYF.

In this sample, this clone turned up a few times. The rearrangement joins TRBV6-4 to TRBJ1-5; D possibly corresponds to TRBD1 (5 bases). V was cut by 3 bases and J by 5 bases, with 17 bases left in between. The CDR3 is made up of 16 amino acids. Germline lookup yields CDR1 MRHNA and CDR2 SNTAGT. CDR3 amino acids: CASSDSNRSRDQPQHF. CDR3 nucleotides: TGTGCCAGCAGTGATTCAAACAGGTCTAGGGATCAGCCCCAGCATTTT.

This clone is a singleton in its sample. V gene TRBV19 combines with J gene TRBJ2-3; 12 bases fit TRBD2. Germline V gives CDR1 LNHDA, CDR2 SQIVND (reference sequence). The CDR3 sequence is 16 residues long. The V and J ends lost 8 bases and 5 bases, in that order; junction bases with no gene match: 11. The CDR3 region has the DNA TGTGCCAGTGGAAAGACTAGCGGGAGACCTAAAGATACGCAGTATTTT. Translating it yields CASGKTSGRPKDTQYF.

This chain joins TRBV18 and TRBJ2-2; D is uncertain. The CDR3 extends over 13 amino acids. Trimming removed 3 bases from V and 2 bases from J, with 4 bases in between. The V gene's germline CDR1 is KGHSH and CDR2 LQKENI. In DNA, the CDR3 is TGTGCCAGCTCACCGGCAAACACCGGGGAGCTGTTTTTT. It is translated as CASSPANTGELFF.

The V gene is TRBV28, the J gene TRBJ2-7; D call uncertain. The CDR3 extends over 18 amino acids. Trimming took 1 base from V and 0 from J, leaving 19 bases between them. Germline-derived CDR1 and CDR2 are MDHEN and SYDVKM. CDR3 sequence reads: CASSLSSAAFTTSYEQYF. The CDR3 coding sequence is TGTGCCAGCAGTTTATCTTCGGCGGCTTTCACTACCTCCTACGAGCAGTACTTC. Together with reference TRBV28 and TRBJ2-7, the CDR3 gives the full variable domain: DVKVTQSSRYLVKRTGEKVFLECVQDMDHENMFWYRQDPGLGLRLIYFSYDVKMKEKGDIPEGYSVSREKKERFSLILESASTNQTSMYLCASSLSSAAFTTSYEQYFGPGTRLTVT.

The rearrangement uses TRBV29-1 and TRBJ2-1; weak D call: TRBD1 (5 bases). CDR1 is SQVTM and CDR2 is ANQGSEA in the germline V gene. Between the trimmed V and J ends, which lost 2 bases and 0 bases, there was a span of 11 bases. The CDR3 consists of 15 residues. The CDR3 is CSVELGPSSYNEQFF. The CDR3 bases are TGCAGCGTTGAATTGGGGCCTAGCTCCTACAATGAGCAGTTCTTC.